This TCR beta chain was observed in a study of blood T cell repertoires in COVID-19. Only in-frame clones appear in the TCRdb table, and some are missing; sequencing was by immunoSEQ multiplex PCR. Counted here are roughly 160,000 clones, approximately 86% occurring once; the ten biggest clones make up less than 20%. This CDR3 is 14 amino acids long. The V end was cut by 4 bases, the J end by 3 bases, with 13 bases between. Per the germline V gene, CDR1 is SGHRS and CDR2 is YFSETQ. The receptor comes from a man between 60 and 70 years old who had recovered from COVID-19. Sequenced: PBMCs or T cells enriched from blood (not recorded which). The chain uses TRBV5-1 and TRBJ1-1, with D possibly matching TRBD1 (5 bases). The CDR3 here is CASSPWGGDTEAFF. DNA of the CDR3: TGCGCCAGCAGCCCCTGGGGGGGTGACACTGAAGCTTTCTTT.